This is a list of T cell receptor beta chains from one sample in a study of molecular identifiers for immune sequencing clone quantification. TCRdb re-called the PCR reads with MiXCR, one entry per CDR3 protein. The sample includes hundreds of thousands of distinct CDR3 sequences, roughly 27% of them seen just once. Material: naive CD8+ T cells from blood, with Jurkat cell RNA spiked in. These receptors came from a human donor in good health. Some libraries in this study had Jurkat cell RNA spiked in. CDR3s include the opening cysteine and the closing phenylalanine or tryptophan. A D gene is named only where the DNA matches it firmly. Clone sizes are given selectively: once, few, many, or a class where the clone is expanded.

TRBV7-2	TRBJ1-6	many	TRBD1	TGTGCCAGCAGCTCGACAGGGCTTAGCTCCTATAATTCACCCCTCCACTTT	CASSSTGLSSYNSPLHF
TRBV2	TRBJ1-1	many	TRBD1	TGTGCCCACAATACCCCCGACAGGGTTTTCAATAAAAACACTGAAGCTTTCTTT	CAHNTPDRVFNKNTEAFF
TRBV9	TRBJ2-1	few	NA	TGTGCCAGCACCCAGGGAGGGGGCGCAAGCGATGAGCAGTTCTTC	CASTQGGGASDEQFF
TRBV27	TRBJ2-5	many	NA	TGTGCCAGCAGCTTGGAGGGGGGGAGCGAGACCCAGTACTTC	CASSLEGGSETQYF
TRBV14	TRBJ2-7	NA	NA	TGTGCCAGCAGCCCCCATATAGACTACTACGAGCAGTACTTC	CASSPHIDYYEQYF
TRBV9	TRBJ2-3	few	NA	TGTGCCAGCAGCTCTGGGGGGGGCCATGCGACAGATACGCAGTATTTT	CASSSGGGHATDTQYF
TRBV7-3	TRBJ2-1	NA	NA	TGTGCCAGCAGCCCGAGCGAAAGCTCCTACAATGAGCAGTTCTTC	CASSPSESSYNEQFF
TRBV29-1	TRBJ2-1	many	TRBD2	TGCAGCGTCCTACTAGCGGTGTCCTACAATGAGCAGTTCTTC	CSVLLAVSYNEQFF
TRBV27	TRBJ2-1	NA	NA	TGTGCCAGCAGTTTATTTTCTGGTGAGCAGTTCTTC	CASSLFSGEQFF
TRBV9	TRBJ2-7	NA	NA	TGTGCCAGCAGCCCCTCGGCCTCGGCAACCTACGAGCAGTACTTC	CASSPSASATYEQYF
TRBV28	TRBJ2-7	many	TRBD1	TGTGCCAGCAGTTTCCCGGACAGGTCCTACGAGCAGTACTTC	CASSFPDRSYEQYF
TRBV12-3/TRBV12-4	TRBJ2-3	once	NA	TGTGTCAGCAGTGTTATGGGCTGGGAAGATACGCAGTATTTT	CVSSVMGWEDTQYF
TRBV28	TRBJ2-3	NA	TRBD2	TGTGCCAGCAGCCTGCTAGCGGGAGGGGGCGCAGATACGCAGTATTTT	CASSLLAGGGADTQYF
TRBV5-1	TRBJ1-1	NA	TRBD1	TGCGCCAGCAGCCCGGTTGGGGCAGGGGGCACTGAAGCTTTCTTT	CASSPVGAGGTEAFF
TRBV6-5	TRBJ2-2	few	NA	TGTGCCAGCAGTTACTCTTTCTCATCGAGCACCGGGGAGCTGTTTTTT	CASSYSFSSSTGELFF
TRBV4-3	TRBJ1-5	NA	NA	TGCGCCAGCAGCCAAGATAGGGCACCCTCCAATCAGCCCCAGCATTTT	CASSQDRAPSNQPQHF
TRBV20-1	TRBJ2-3	few	TRBD2	TGCAGTGCTAGAGATCGAGCGCTAGCGGGGGGACCTACAGATACGCAGTATTTT	CSARDRALAGGPTDTQYF
TRBV9	TRBJ2-2	few	TRBD2	TGTGCCAGCAGCGTAGCTATCCTAGCGGGAGGTTACACCGGGGAGCTGTTTTTT	CASSVAILAGGYTGELFF
TRBV4-3	TRBJ2-5	NA	NA	TGCGCCAGCAGCCAAGAGGTGAGAGGGCTAGGCGAGGGGACCCAGTACTTC	CASSQEVRGLGEGTQYF
TRBV30	TRBJ2-3	few	NA	TGTGCCTGGAGTGTAGCCGCTCTCGGGACAGATACGCAGTATTTT	CAWSVAALGTDTQYF
TRBV29-1	TRBJ1-1	many	NA	TGCAGCGTTGAAAAGTGGACTGAAGCTTTCTTT	CSVEKWTEAFF
TRBV11-2	TRBJ2-2	NA	TRBD2	TGTGCCAGCAACCCATCAACTAGCGGGAACACCGGGGAGCTGTTTTTT	CASNPSTSGNTGELFF